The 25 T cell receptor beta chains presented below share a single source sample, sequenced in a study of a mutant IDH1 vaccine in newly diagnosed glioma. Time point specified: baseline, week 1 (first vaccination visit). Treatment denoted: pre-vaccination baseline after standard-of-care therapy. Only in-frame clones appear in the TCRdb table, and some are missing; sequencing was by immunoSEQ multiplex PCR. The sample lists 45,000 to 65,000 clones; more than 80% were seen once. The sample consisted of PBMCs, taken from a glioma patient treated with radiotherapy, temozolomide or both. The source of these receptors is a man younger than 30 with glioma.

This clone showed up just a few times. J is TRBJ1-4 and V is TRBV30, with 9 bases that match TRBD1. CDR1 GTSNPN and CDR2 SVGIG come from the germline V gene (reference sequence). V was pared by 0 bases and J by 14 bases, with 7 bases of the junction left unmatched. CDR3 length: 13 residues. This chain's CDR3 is CAWSVQGAFGLFF. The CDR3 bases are TGTGCCTGGAGTGTACAGGGGGCGTTTGGTCTGTTTTTT.

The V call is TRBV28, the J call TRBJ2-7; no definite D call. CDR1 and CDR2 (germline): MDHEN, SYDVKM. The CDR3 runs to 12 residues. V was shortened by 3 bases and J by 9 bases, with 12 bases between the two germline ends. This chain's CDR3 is CASSLRRLRQYF. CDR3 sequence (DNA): TGTGCCAGCAGTTTGCGCCGGTTAAGGCAGTACTTC.

The CDR3 region is CASSTGGELFF. CDR3 DNA: TGCGCCAGCAGCACGGGCGGGGAGCTGTTTTTT. The V call is TRBV4-1, the J call TRBJ2-2; no definite D call. V lost 5 bases and J lost 7, with 5 bases in between. Looked up from germline, CDR1 is MGHRA and CDR2 is YSYEKL. The CDR3 extends over 11 amino acids.

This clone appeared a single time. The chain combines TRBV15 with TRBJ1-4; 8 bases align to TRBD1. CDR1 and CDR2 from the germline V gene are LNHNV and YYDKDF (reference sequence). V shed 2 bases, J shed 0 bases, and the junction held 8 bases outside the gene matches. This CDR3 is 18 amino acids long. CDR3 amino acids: CATSRKTGEAATNEKLFF. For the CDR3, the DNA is TGTGCCACCAGCAGAAAGACAGGGGAGGCTGCAACTAATGAAAAACTGTTTTTT.

The DNA of the CDR3 is TGTGCCAGCAGCTCCGTCAACAGTTACAATGAGCAGTTCTTC. It is translated as CASSSVNSYNEQFF. V usage is TRBV7-8 and J usage is TRBJ2-1; D is uncertain. The germline V gene encodes CDR1 SGHVS and CDR2 FQNEAQ. The V end lost 4 bases, the J end lost 4 bases, and 11 bases lay between the germline ends. The CDR3 is 14 residues long.

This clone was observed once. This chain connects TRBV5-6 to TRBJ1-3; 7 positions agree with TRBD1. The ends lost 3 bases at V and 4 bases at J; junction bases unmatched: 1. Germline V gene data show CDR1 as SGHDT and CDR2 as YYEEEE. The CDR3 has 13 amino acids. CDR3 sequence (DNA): TGTGCCAGCAGCTGGGACAGCGGAAACACCATATATTTT. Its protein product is CASSWDSGNTIYF.

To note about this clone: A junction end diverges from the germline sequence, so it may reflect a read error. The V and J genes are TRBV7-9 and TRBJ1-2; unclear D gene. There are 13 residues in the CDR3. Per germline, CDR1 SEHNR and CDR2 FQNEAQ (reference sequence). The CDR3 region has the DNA TGTGCCAGCAGCTTAGTAGGTGCTGGGATGAGCTCCTTC. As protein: CASSLVGAGMSSF.

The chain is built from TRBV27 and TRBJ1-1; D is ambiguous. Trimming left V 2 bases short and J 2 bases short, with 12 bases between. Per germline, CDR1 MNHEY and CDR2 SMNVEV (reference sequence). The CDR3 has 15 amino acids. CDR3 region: CASSLRSSSNTEAFF. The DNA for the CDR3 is TGTGCCAGCAGTTTACGGTCTTCCTCAAACACTGAAGCTTTCTTT.

Written as DNA, the CDR3 is TGTGCCAGCAGCCATTCTGGCTTCAAGAGCTCCTACGAGCAGTACTTC. It specifies CASSHSGFKSSYEQYF. The rearrangement links TRBV4-2 to TRBJ2-7; D uncertain. The CDR3 has 16 residues. The germline CDR1 and CDR2 sequences are LGHNA and YNFKEQ. The ends were cut back, 3 bases at V and 0 bases at J, with 15 bases in the middle.

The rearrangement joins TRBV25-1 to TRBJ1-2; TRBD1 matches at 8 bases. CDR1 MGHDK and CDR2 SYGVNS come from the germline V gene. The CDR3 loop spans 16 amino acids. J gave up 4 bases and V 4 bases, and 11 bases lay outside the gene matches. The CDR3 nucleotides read TGTGCCAGCAGTGCCCCCAAGGTGACAGGGGTCTATGGCTACACCTTC. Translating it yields CASSAPKVTGVYGYTF.

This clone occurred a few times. CDR3 in amino acids: CASSEDPWEGNQPQHF. Written as DNA, the CDR3 is TGTGCCAGCAGTGAAGACCCCTGGGAAGGGAATCAGCCCCAGCATTTT. V and J are TRBV25-1 and TRBJ1-5, with D unresolved. Germline loops: CDR1 MGHDK, CDR2 SYGVNS. V dropped 2 bases and J dropped 4 bases, with 15 bases sitting between them. This CDR3 comprises 16 residues.

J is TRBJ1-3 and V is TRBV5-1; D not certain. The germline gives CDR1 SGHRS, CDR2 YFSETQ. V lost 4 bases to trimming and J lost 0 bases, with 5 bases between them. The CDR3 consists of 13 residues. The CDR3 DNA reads TGCGCCAGCAGCGATCCCTCTGGAAACACCATATATTTT. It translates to CASSDPSGNTIYF.

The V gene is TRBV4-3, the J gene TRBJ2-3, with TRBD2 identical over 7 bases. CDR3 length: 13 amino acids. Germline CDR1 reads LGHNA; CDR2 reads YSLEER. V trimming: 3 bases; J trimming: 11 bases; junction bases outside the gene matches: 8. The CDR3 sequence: CASSQGAGTMQYF. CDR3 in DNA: TGCGCCAGCAGCCAGGGTGCCGGGACTATGCAGTATTTT.

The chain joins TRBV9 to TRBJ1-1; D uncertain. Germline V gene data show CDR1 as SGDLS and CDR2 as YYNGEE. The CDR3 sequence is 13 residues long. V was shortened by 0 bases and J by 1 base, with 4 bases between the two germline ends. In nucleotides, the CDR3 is TGTGCCAGCAGCGTAGGCTGGAACACTGAAGCTTTCTTT. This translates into CASSVGWNTEAFF.

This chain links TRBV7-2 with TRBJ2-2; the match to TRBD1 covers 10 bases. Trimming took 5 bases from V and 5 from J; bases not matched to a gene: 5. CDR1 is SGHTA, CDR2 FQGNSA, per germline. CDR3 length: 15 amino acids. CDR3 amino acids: CASSPRTGGTGELFF. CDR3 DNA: TGTGCCAGCAGCCCTAGGACAGGGGGAACCGGGGAGCTGTTTTTT. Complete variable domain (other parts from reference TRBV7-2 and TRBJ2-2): GAGVSQSPSNKVTEKGKDVELRCDPISGHTALYWYRQSLGQGLEFLIYFQGNSAPDKSGLPSDRFSAERTGGSVSTLTIQRTQQEDSAVYLCASSPRTGGTGELFFGEGSRLTVL.

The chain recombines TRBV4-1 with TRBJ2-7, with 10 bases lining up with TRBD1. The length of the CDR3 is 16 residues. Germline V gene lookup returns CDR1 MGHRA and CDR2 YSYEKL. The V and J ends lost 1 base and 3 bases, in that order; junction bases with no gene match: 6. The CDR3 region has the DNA TGCGCCAGCAGCCAAGGACAGGACAGGGGGTTCTACGAGCAGTACTTC. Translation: CASSQGQDRGFYEQYF.

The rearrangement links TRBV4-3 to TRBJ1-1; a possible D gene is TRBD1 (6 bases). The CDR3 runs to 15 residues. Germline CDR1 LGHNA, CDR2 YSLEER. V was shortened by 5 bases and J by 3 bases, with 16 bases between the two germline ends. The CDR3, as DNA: TGCGCCAGCAGCGAGACATCAGGGGTGGACACTGAAGCTTTCTTT. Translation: CASSETSGVDTEAFF.

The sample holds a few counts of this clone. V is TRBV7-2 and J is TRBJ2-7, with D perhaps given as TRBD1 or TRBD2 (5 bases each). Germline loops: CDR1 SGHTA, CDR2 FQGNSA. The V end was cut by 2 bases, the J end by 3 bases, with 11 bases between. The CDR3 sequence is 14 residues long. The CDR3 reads CASSLNWDGYEQYF. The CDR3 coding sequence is TGTGCCAGCAGCTTAAATTGGGACGGCTACGAGCAGTACTTC.

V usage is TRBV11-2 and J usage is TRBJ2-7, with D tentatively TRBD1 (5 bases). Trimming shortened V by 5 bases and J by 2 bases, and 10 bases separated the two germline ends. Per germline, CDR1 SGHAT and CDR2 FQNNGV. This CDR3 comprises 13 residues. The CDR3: CASSVGQPYEQYF. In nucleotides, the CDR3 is TGTGCCAGCAGCGTGGGGCAGCCCTACGAGCAGTACTTC.

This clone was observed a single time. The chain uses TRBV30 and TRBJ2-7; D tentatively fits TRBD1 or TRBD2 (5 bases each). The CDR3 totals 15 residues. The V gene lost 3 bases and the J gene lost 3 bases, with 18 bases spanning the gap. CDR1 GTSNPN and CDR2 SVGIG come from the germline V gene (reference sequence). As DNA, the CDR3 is TGTGCCTGGAGCCTGTTCCGGGACGGATACTACGAGCAGTACTTC. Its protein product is CAWSLFRDGYYEQYF.

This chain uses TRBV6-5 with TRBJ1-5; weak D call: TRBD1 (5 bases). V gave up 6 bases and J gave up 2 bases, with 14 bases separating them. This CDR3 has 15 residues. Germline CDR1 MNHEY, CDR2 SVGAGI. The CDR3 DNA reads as TGTGCCAGCAGAGTCACAGGAATCGGCAATCAGCCCCAGCATTTT. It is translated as CASRVTGIGNQPQHF.

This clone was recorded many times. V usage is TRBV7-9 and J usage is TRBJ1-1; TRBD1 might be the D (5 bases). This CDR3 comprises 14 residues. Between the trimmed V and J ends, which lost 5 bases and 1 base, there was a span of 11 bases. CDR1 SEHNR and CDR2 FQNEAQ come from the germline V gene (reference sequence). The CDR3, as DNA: TGTGCCAGCAGCCCGGACAAGCCGAACACTGAAGCTTTCTTT. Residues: CASSPDKPNTEAFF.

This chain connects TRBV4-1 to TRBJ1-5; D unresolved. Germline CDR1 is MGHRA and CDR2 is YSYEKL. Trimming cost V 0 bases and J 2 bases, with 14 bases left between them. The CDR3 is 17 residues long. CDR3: CASSQELRILGNQPQHF. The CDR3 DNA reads TGCGCCAGCAGCCAAGAGTTAAGGATTCTAGGCAATCAGCCCCAGCATTTT.

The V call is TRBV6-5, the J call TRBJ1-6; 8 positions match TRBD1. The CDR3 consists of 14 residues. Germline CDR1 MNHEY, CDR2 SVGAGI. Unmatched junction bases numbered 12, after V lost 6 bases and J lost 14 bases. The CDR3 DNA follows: TGTGCCAGCAGCCGGACAGGGATGCCCTCCACCCTCCACTTT. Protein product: CASSRTGMPSTLHF.

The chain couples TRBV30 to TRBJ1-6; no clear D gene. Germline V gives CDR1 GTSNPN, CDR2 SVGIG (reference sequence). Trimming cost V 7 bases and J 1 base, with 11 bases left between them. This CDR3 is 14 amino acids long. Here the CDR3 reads CAFTVESYNSPLHF. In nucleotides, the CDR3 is TGTGCCTTCACCGTGGAGTCCTATAATTCACCCCTCCACTTT.